These 15 T cell receptor beta chains were sequenced from one sample in a study of cytomegalovirus exposure and HLA in healthy donors. Both 60 Vbeta primers and 13 Jbeta primers went into the PCR. Sequencing was performed with immunoSEQ multiplex PCR; in TCRdb, only in-frame clones are kept and a portion is missing. The table includes approximately 210,000 clones, more than 85% detected once. The sample comprised PBMCs. The receptor source for this set is a woman aged 18-29 years in good health and CMV-seronegative.

This sequence joins TRBV5-1 and TRBJ2-2; 9 bases align to TRBD2. With V trimmed by 5 bases and J by 7 bases, 9 bases remained unmatched. CDR3 length: 15 amino acids. Germline V CDR1 and CDR2: SGHRS, YFSETQ. CDR3 protein: CASRAAGGPIGELFF. CDR3 nucleotide sequence: TGCGCCAGCAGGGCGGCGGGAGGGCCCATCGGGGAGCTGTTTTTT.

This clone was observed a few times. The gene calls are TRBV19 and TRBJ2-3, with D possibly matching TRBD2 (5 bases). V was shortened by 3 bases and J by 1 base, with 5 bases between the two germline ends. The CDR3 has 13 amino acids. In germline, CDR1 is LNHDA, CDR2 SQIVND (reference sequence). CDR3 in amino acids: CASSMGGTDTQYF. The CDR3 nucleotides are TGTGCCAGTAGTATGGGAGGCACAGATACGCAGTATTTT.

The chain joins TRBV28 to TRBJ2-3; TRBD2 might be the D (6 bases). Germline lookup yields CDR1 MDHEN and CDR2 SYDVKM. V dropped 4 bases and J dropped 14 bases, with 19 bases sitting between them. The CDR3 is 13 residues long. The CDR3 DNA reads as TGTGCCAGCAGTTCCTCCACCCCGGGACTCCCGTATTTT. Translation gives CASSSSTPGLPYF.

The rearrangement uses TRBV29-1 and TRBJ2-3; 14 nucleotides line up with TRBD2. Germline V gives CDR1 SQVTM, CDR2 ANQGSEA. V lost 6 bases to trimming and J lost 1 base; unmatched junction nucleotides: 6. The CDR3 spans 16 residues. The CDR3 is CSVRLAGGRGTDTQYF. The CDR3 bases are TGCAGCGTCAGACTAGCGGGAGGGCGGGGCACAGATACGCAGTATTTT.

CDR3 loop: CASSLEGIQETQYF. In DNA, the CDR3 is TGCGCCAGCAGCTTGGAGGGGATCCAAGAGACCCAGTACTTC. The chain uses TRBV5-1 and TRBJ2-5; weak D call: TRBD1 (5 bases). Germline CDR1 is SGHRS and CDR2 is YFSETQ. This CDR3 has 14 residues. V was trimmed by 0 bases and J by 1 base, leaving 7 bases between them.

About this clone: An end of the junction does not agree with germline; a read error may underlie this. The same CDR3 arises from other DNA sequences in this sample as well. CDR3 in DNA: TGTGCTAGCAGCTTACGTGGACTCCAATCAGCAGAGACCCAGTACTTC. This codes for CASSLRGLQSAETQYF. The rearrangement joins TRBV7-8 to TRBJ2-5; tentatively, D is TRBD2 (5 bases). CDR1 SGHVS and CDR2 FQNEAQ come from the germline V gene. This CDR3 has 16 residues. Looking up the rest from reference TRBV7-8 and TRBJ2-5 gives the full variable domain: GAGVSQSPRYKVAKRGQDVALRCDPISGHVSLFWYQQALGQGPEFLTYFQNEAQLDKSGLPSDRFFAERPEGSVSTLKIQRTQQEDSAVYLCASSLRGLQSAETQYFGPGTRLLVL.

In DNA, the CDR3 is TGTGCCAGCAGTGAGGGCTCGACATCGAAGACTGAAGCTTTCTTT. Protein: CASSEGSTSKTEAFF. The chain couples TRBV6-1 to TRBJ1-1, with unresolved D. The length of the CDR3 is 15 residues. V dropped 3 bases and J dropped 5 bases, with 16 bases sitting between them. Germline CDR1 reads MNHNS; CDR2 reads SASEGT.

The chain employs TRBV25-1 and TRBJ2-1; a weak D match, TRBD1 (6 bases). Germline lookup yields CDR1 MGHDK and CDR2 SYGVNS. Trimming took off 6 bases at V and 0 bases at J, with 15 bases between the two ends. There are 16 residues in the CDR3. The CDR3 bases are TGTGCCAGCAGGGATGAGACAGGTGACTCCTACAATGAGCAGTTCTTC. Translated: CASRDETGDSYNEQFF. Full variable domain (remainder filled in from reference TRBV25-1 and TRBJ2-1): EADIYQTPRYLVIGTGKKITLECSQTMGHDKMYWYQQDPGMELHLIHYSYGVNSTEKGDLSSESTVSRIRTEHFPLTLESARPSHTSQYLCASRDETGDSYNEQFFGPGTRLTVL.

Concerning this clone: No conserved phenylalanine or tryptophan is present at the end of the CDR3, so a read error is the likely explanation. The rearrangement uses TRBV6-4 and TRBJ2-6; TRBD1 is a possible D gene (5 bases). The CDR3 covers 17 residues. Germline-derived CDR1 and CDR2 are MRHNA and SNTAGT. Trimming took 3 bases from V and 0 from J, leaving 12 bases between them. CDR3 sequence: CASSESKGHSGANVLTL. In DNA form, the CDR3 reads TGTGCCAGCAGTGAAAGCAAGGGGCACTCTGGGGCCAACGTCCTGACTCTC.

This clone was recorded once. The chain employs TRBV4-2 and TRBJ2-7; TRBD2 matches at 10 bases. Germline V lookup: CDR1 LGHNA, CDR2 YNFKEQ. The J segment lost 3 bases and the V segment lost 4 bases, leaving 9 bases of the junction unmatched. CDR3 length: 16 amino acids. The CDR3 bases are TGTGCCAGCAGCCGCAAACCCATAGCGGGAGGCTACGAGCAGTACTTC. Its translation: CASSRKPIAGGYEQYF.

This clone was observed a single time. The chain uses TRBV4-1 and TRBJ1-2; 12 bases agree with TRBD1. The CDR3 has 17 residues. Per germline, CDR1 MGHRA and CDR2 YSYEKL. V lost 0 bases to trimming and J lost 4 bases; unmatched junction nucleotides: 6. The CDR3 bases are TGCGCCAGCAGCCAAGAAGGGGGGGGACAGGGGGCCTATGGCTACACCTTC. It is translated as CASSQEGGGQGAYGYTF.

The chain has TRBV19 and TRBJ1-5, with D unresolved. The V gene's germline CDR1 is LNHDA and CDR2 SQIVND (reference sequence). The CDR3 consists of 14 residues. V was cut by 3 bases and J by 5 bases, with 11 bases left in between. The CDR3 sequence is CASSMSRRDQPQHF. The CDR3 nucleotides are TGTGCCAGTAGTATGTCACGCCGGGATCAGCCCCAGCATTTT.

The rearrangement links TRBV6-6 to TRBJ1-2; D unclear. The CDR3 covers 13 residues. Per germline, CDR1 MNHNY and CDR2 SVGAGI (reference sequence). V was shortened by 2 bases and J by 4 bases, with 8 bases between the two germline ends. CDR3 bases: TGTGCCAGCAGTTACGTGGCAATCTATGGCTACACCTTC. Encoded protein: CASSYVAIYGYTF.

The sample holds one count of this clone. The chain joins TRBV30 to TRBJ2-7, with TRBD1 identical over 10 bases. Germline V gives CDR1 GTSNPN, CDR2 SVGIG (reference sequence). This CDR3 is 14 amino acids long. The J segment lost 3 bases and the V segment lost 0 bases, leaving 2 bases of the junction unmatched. The CDR3 loop reads CAWSVDRGLYEQYF. The CDR3 DNA reads TGTGCCTGGAGTGTCGACAGGGGGCTCTACGAGCAGTACTTC.

This clone came up a few times. V is TRBV5-4 and J is TRBJ2-7; 10 nucleotides agree with TRBD1. Looked up from germline, CDR1 is SGHNT and CDR2 is YYREEE (reference sequence). CDR3 length: 14 amino acids. V shed 4 bases, J shed 7 bases, and the junction held 8 bases outside the gene matches. In DNA form, the CDR3 reads TGTGCCAGCAGCCCGGGACAGGGGATTGGGGAGCAGTACTTC. It yields the protein CASSPGQGIGEQYF.